The 6 T cell receptor beta chains below all came from one sample that was sequenced in a study of T cells in women clearing cervical HPV infection. The data were produced by immunoSEQ multiplex PCR, yet TCRdb's version contains in-frame clones alone and is incomplete. The sample holds tens of thousands of clones. Material for sequencing was blood buffy coat. The receptors here all came from a woman aged 18-70 years with a cervical HPV16 infection that either progressed to CIN3+ or cleared (not recorded which).

The DNA read from the CDR3 is TGTGCCAGCAGTGAGGGACTCGGAGGGAGCACAGATACG. Its translation: CASSEGLGGSTDT. The entire CDR3 protein reads CASSEGLGGSTDTQYF. V usage is TRBV6-4 and J usage is TRBJ2-3; tentatively, D is TRBD2 (6 bases). The read ends 3 residues early relative to the CDR3; the germline J gene fills the gap. The CDR3 totals 16 residues. Trimming removed 3 bases at V and 0 bases at J, with 13 bases between. The germline V gene encodes CDR1 MRHNA and CDR2 SNTAGT.

Notes on this clone: The read terminates 3 residues before the CDR3 end, so the remaining end is supplied by the germline J gene. The chain joins TRBV7-3 to TRBJ2-3; D remains unclear. Germline CDR1 SGHTA, CDR2 FQGTGA. CDR3 size: 15 residues. V lost 4 bases, J lost 6 bases, and 17 bases lay in between. CDR3 sequence reads: CASSSTLGTSDTQYF. The sequenced part of the CDR3 DNA is TGTGCCAGCAGCTCAACTCTAGGCACTTCCGATACG.

With regard to this clone: The CDR3 end lies 3 residues beyond the end of the read and is filled in from the germline J gene. This rearrangement joins TRBV6-1 to TRBJ2-5; 12 bases are shared with TRBD2. Germline V gene sequence: CDR1 MNHNS, CDR2 SASEGT. V gave up 4 bases and J gave up 5 bases; unmatched junction bases: 5. The CDR3 is 15 residues long. This CDR3 is CASSVLAGGVETQYF. The CDR3 DNA, read in part, is TGTGCCAGCAGTGTCCTAGCGGGGGGGGTCGAGACC.

Concerning this clone: Coverage ceases 3 residues before the CDR3 finishes, and the germline J gene fills in the end. The chain couples TRBV12-3 or TRBV12-4 to TRBJ1-4; D is perhaps TRBD1 (5 bases). This CDR3 is built from 12 residues. Trimming left V 7 bases short and J 7 bases short, with 10 bases between. This CDR3 reads CASMGGSEKLFF. The CDR3 DNA, read in part, is TGTGCCAGCATGGGGGGAAGTGAAAAA.

The CDR3 DNA, read in part, is TGTGCCAGCAGTGAACTACAGGGACAGCCC. Protein product: CASSELQGQP. The whole CDR3 protein is CASSELQGQPQHF. V gene TRBV2 combines with J gene TRBJ1-5; TRBD1 is a possible D gene (6 bases). The CDR3 end lies 3 residues beyond the end of the read and is filled in from the germline J gene. Germline V gives CDR1 SNHLY, CDR2 FYNNEI. Trimming cost V 2 bases and J 7 bases, with 9 bases left between them. The CDR3 sequence is 13 residues long. Together with reference TRBV2 and TRBJ1-5, the CDR3 gives the full variable domain: EPEVTQTPSHQVTQMGQEVILRCVPISNHLYFYWYRQILGQKVEFLVSFYNNEISEKSEIFDDQFSVERPDGSNFTLKIRSTKLEDSAMYFCASSELQGQPQHFGDGTRLSIL.

Notes on this clone: The observed sequence ends 3 residues before the CDR3 terminus, with the missing tail filled in from the germline J gene. This chain connects TRBV2 to TRBJ2-1; 9 bases line up with TRBD1. V was pared by 9 bases and J by 5 bases, with 8 bases of the junction left unmatched. CDR3 size: 14 residues. Germline V gene sequence: CDR1 SNHLY, CDR2 FYNNEI. Here the CDR3 reads CARQQGAGNNEQFF. CDR3 bases read: TGTGCCAGACAACAGGGGGCAGGGAACAATGAG.